The 17 T cell receptor beta chains reported below all come from one sample, sequenced in a study of blood T cell repertoires in COVID-19 (dated by TCRdb to about 2020). The receptor library was made with the immunoSEQ multiplex PCR assay. TCRdb retrieved this table from immuneACCESS and kept in-frame rearrangements only. Not all clones are present; in checked studies, unresolved V genes account for under half, and no reason is known for the remainder. The sample table records over 150,000 clones; 65% to 90% of these occur just once. In total, the top ten clones hold 10% to 15% of the sample. Sequenced sample: PBMCs or T cells enriched from blood (not recorded which). These receptors were taken from a man in his forties who had recovered from COVID-19.

V gene TRBV14 combines with J gene TRBJ2-4, with TRBD1 matching over 8 bases. The V gene's germline CDR1 is SGHDN and CDR2 FVKESK. The CDR3 has 15 residues. J lost 3 bases, V lost 4 bases, and 5 bases had no gene match. The CDR3 DNA is TGTGCCAGCAGCCGAGGCGGGACAGGCAAAAACATTCAGTACTTC. This encodes CASSRGGTGKNIQYF.

The genes are TRBV7-8 and TRBJ2-5; no clear D gene. Trimming removed 3 bases from V and 2 bases from J, with 7 bases in between. Germline CDR1 is SGHVS and CDR2 is FQNEAQ. This CDR3 contains 13 residues. The CDR3 sequence: CASSFTDQETQYF. For the CDR3, the DNA is TGTGCCAGCAGCTTTACAGATCAAGAGACCCAGTACTTC.

V usage is TRBV5-4 and J usage is TRBJ1-2, with D maybe TRBD1 (5 bases). CDR1 is SGHNT and CDR2 is YYREEE in the germline V gene (reference sequence). The CDR3 contains 12 residues. The V gene lost 3 bases and the J gene lost 8 bases, with 11 bases spanning the gap. CDR3 residues: CASSWGVGGYTF. Written as DNA, the CDR3 is TGTGCCAGCAGCTGGGGGGTAGGCGGCTACACCTTC.

This rearrangement joins TRBV18 to TRBJ2-4, with D possibly matching TRBD2 (5 bases). V shed 0 bases and J shed 8 bases, with 11 bases lying between them. This CDR3 comprises 14 residues. Germline-derived CDR1 and CDR2 are KGHSH and LQKENI. In DNA, the CDR3 is TGTGCCAGCTCACCACCGGCGGGCAGTTACATTCAGTACTTC. Amino acid sequence: CASSPPAGSYIQYF.

The J gene is TRBJ2-1, the V gene TRBV14, with TRBD2 identical over 7 bases. The CDR3 has 16 residues. In germline, CDR1 is SGHDN, CDR2 FVKESK. Losses at the gene ends were 3 bases for V and 3 bases for J; bases not matched to a gene: 8. The CDR3 bases are TGTGCCAGCAGCCACAGACTAGCCGCTATCTACAATGAGCAGTTCTTC. Its protein product is CASSHRLAAIYNEQFF.

V usage is TRBV30 and J usage is TRBJ2-2, with D perhaps matching TRBD2 (5 bases). V was shortened by 0 bases and J by 5 bases, with 10 bases between the two germline ends. CDR3 length equals 14 residues. In germline, CDR1 is GTSNPN, CDR2 SVGIG (reference sequence). As DNA, the CDR3 is TGTGCCTGGAGTGTTCGGGAAGTGACCGGGGAGCTGTTTTTT. It translates to CAWSVREVTGELFF.

This chain uses TRBV5-1 with TRBJ2-7; TRBD1 matches 8 bases. This CDR3 contains 15 residues. J gave up 6 bases and V 1 base, and 9 bases lay outside the gene matches. CDR1 is SGHRS, CDR2 YFSETQ, per germline. CDR3 bases: TGCGCCAGCAGCTTGCGACAGGGGAGGATGGCCGAGCAGTACTTC. Translated, it gives CASSLRQGRMAEQYF.

This chain connects TRBV7-9 to TRBJ2-7, with D maybe TRBD2 (6 bases). The CDR3 is 15 amino acids. V lost 6 bases to trimming and J lost 0 bases, with 15 bases between them. Germline V gene sequence: CDR1 SEHNR, CDR2 FQNEAQ (reference sequence). The CDR3 protein is CASSREGLGSYEQYF. In nucleotides, the CDR3 is TGTGCCAGCAGTCGAGAGGGACTCGGCTCCTACGAGCAGTACTTC.

The V gene is TRBV6-5, the J gene TRBJ2-2; D unresolved. Trimming stripped 3 bases from V and 4 bases from J, with 3 bases between. CDR1 MNHEY and CDR2 SVGAGI come from the germline V gene. This CDR3 is 12 amino acids long. The CDR3 DNA is TGTGCCAGCAGTTATAGCACCGGGGAGCTGTTTTTT. Protein: CASSYSTGELFF.

The rearrangement links TRBV11-2 to TRBJ1-2, with D unresolved. The CDR3 consists of 11 residues. V lost 4 bases, J lost 8 bases, and 8 bases lay in between. In germline, CDR1 is SGHAT, CDR2 FQNNGV. Here the CDR3 reads CASSSYRGYTF. DNA for the CDR3: TGTGCCAGCAGCTCCTACAGAGGCTACACCTTC.

The rearrangement uses TRBV28 and TRBJ1-2, with 8 bases matching TRBD1. This CDR3 is 17 amino acids long. The V gene end was trimmed by 5 bases and the J gene end by 7 bases; junction bases not matched to a gene: 18. Per germline, CDR1 MDHEN and CDR2 SYDVKM. The CDR3 spells CASSGFPGQGAIVGYTF. Written as DNA, the CDR3 is TGTGCCAGCAGTGGCTTCCCAGGGCAGGGGGCCATTGTTGGCTACACCTTC.

The genes are TRBV20-1 and TRBJ2-3; 8 nucleotides line up with TRBD2. The CDR3 is 15 amino acids. V was pared by 3 bases and J by 2 bases, with 7 bases of the junction left unmatched. Germline CDR1 and CDR2: DFQATT and SNEGSKA (reference sequence). DNA for the CDR3: TGCAGTGCTAGTTGGGCGGGAGGTGCCACAGATACGCAGTATTTT. This translates into CSASWAGGATDTQYF.

This chain links TRBV21-1 with TRBJ2-7; the table's D call of TRBD1 was not tested on the DNA. TRBV21-1 is deemed a pseudogene. CDR3 length: 13 amino acids. The CDR3 loop is CAIFKGTGDEQYV. The CDR3 nucleotides are TGTGCCATCTTCAAGGGGACAGGCGACGAGCAGTACGTC.

The gene calls are TRBV6-5 and TRBJ1-2; D perhaps matches TRBD1 (6 bases). The V end was cut by 8 bases, the J end by 8 bases, with 24 bases between. This CDR3 has 15 residues. CDR1 MNHEY and CDR2 SVGAGI come from the germline V gene. The CDR3 loop reads CASSTGGAEVEGYTF. CDR3 DNA sequence: TGTGCCAGCTCTACCGGGGGGGCGGAGGTAGAAGGCTACACCTTC.

This clone was observed once. The rearrangement uses TRBV7-8 and TRBJ1-1; 8 nucleotides align to TRBD1. Germline trimming cut 3 bases from V and 1 base from J; bases unmatched to any gene: 1. The germline CDR1 and CDR2 sequences are SGHVS and FQNEAQ. This CDR3 comprises 14 residues. CDR3 sequence reads: CASSLTGENTEAFF. In DNA form, the CDR3 reads TGTGCCAGCAGCTTGACAGGGGAGAACACTGAAGCTTTCTTT.

This chain links TRBV2 with TRBJ2-7; D might be TRBD2 (5 bases). Trimming took off 6 bases at V and 7 bases at J, with 19 bases between the two ends. The CDR3 is 14 amino acids. In germline, CDR1 is SNHLY, CDR2 FYNNEI. The CDR3 bases are TGTGCCAGCAGCGCTAGCACGACTACGACTGAGCAGTACTTC. As protein: CASSASTTTTEQYF.

The chain couples TRBV6-6 to TRBJ2-3; 12 nucleotides line up with TRBD2. The junction had 4 bases not matched to a gene; V was cut back by 7 bases and J by 5 bases. The CDR3 consists of 14 residues. Germline CDR1 and CDR2: MNHNY and SVGAGI (reference sequence). CDR3 DNA sequence: TGTGCCAGCACACTAGCGGGAGGCGTAGATACGCAGTATTTT. Protein product: CASTLAGGVDTQYF.